This T cell receptor (beta chain) derives from a study of T-cell memory formation after mild COVID-19 (dated by TCRdb to the early 2020s). For the wider study: TCR sequence clusters from the two donors were found to be largely donor specific. In a couple of donors, T-cell clones that expanded and contracted after mild COVID-19 were tracked by sequencing TCRalpha and TCRbeta repertoires over time. The cohort comprised two young, previously healthy adult volunteers, one female and one male. Results and caveats for the whole study, not just this receptor: The study included only two mild cases, and larger cohorts that include severe cases with pre-infection samples were judged to be necessary. Contracting CD4+ clones turned up mainly in the CM and EM memory subsets, whereas EMRA was where CD8+ clones were enriched. Balanced CD4/CD8 phenotypes were observed for clones contracting from day 15 to 85, whereas a bias towards CD4+ was observed for a second wave of clones expanding from day 15 to 37. Some responding clones were detected in pre-infection memory, suggesting pre-existing cross-reactive memory T cells joined the SARS-CoV-2 response. SARS-CoV-2 specificity of the second-wave clones peaking on day 37 was not confirmed.

PBMCs were isolated by Ficoll-Paque density gradient centrifugation. From the cysteine up to the phenylalanine, the CDR3 has a length of 15 residues. Here the CDR3 DNA is all that survives: 45 bases in frame from base 1. V and J are truncated by 3 bases and 0 bases respectively, leaving an intervening sequence of 11 bases. The germline V gene specifies SGHRS as CDR1 and YFSETQ as CDR2. This clonotype has a count of ten or more. Which antigen it targets is not known. There are no base qualities to consult, and no much larger clone falls within one base. The sequencer listed for this sample is Illumina NovaSeq 6000. TCRalpha and TCRbeta cDNA libraries were built by 5'RACE with constant-segment primers, adding sample barcodes and unique molecular identifiers. RNA was extracted from every sample with Trizol reagent. Library amplification was performed in two PCR steps, and a second sample barcode and Illumina TruSeq adapters were introduced in the second step. Sequencing of the libraries was done on an Illumina NovaSeq, producing 2 x 150 bp paired-end reads. Per the authors' processing: Demultiplexing of reads and collapsing into UMI-guided consensus sequences were performed with migec v1.2.7. Using mixcr v2.1.11, UMI consensuses were aligned to TRA and TRB V and J templates and then assembled into clonotypes. Clonotypes were classified as expanded or contracted when called significant by both edgeR and NoisET, with noise models trained on biological replicates. For edgeR calls, a false discovery rate-adjusted p below 0.01 and a log2 fold-change threshold of 1 were applied. As an exploratory analysis of dynamics, PCA with hierarchical clustering was applied to max-normalized trajectories of the 1000 most abundant clonotypes. Separately sequenced CD4+ and CD8+ repertoires were used to assign the CD4 or CD8 phenotype of responding clones. TCRdb reprocessed the public reads (quality trimming at Q25 with fastp, clone calling with MiXCR) and kept in-frame beta chains. Identical CDR3 protein sequences are pooled into one entry, listed with their most common genes and DNA. The V and J calls, along with clone size, are taken from TCRdb and not from the paper's own processing. This sample has just over 350,000 distinct CDR3 sequences in its table, and over 13% of those were observed once. The ten largest make up around a fifth of the sample.

The sequence links TRBV5-1 to TRBJ2-3; the D gene is possibly TRBD1, with 6 bases matching. The TCR originated in a man aged 18 to 29 who had mild COVID-19 (a few samples of this study predate the infection). The sample titles of this study are shuffled in the database, so cell type and time point are left out; the donor was told from shared clones. The sample consisted of PBMCs or a T cell subset sorted from them (not recorded which). In nucleotide form, the sequence is TGCGCCAGCAGCTCTGGACAGTCTAGCACAGATACGCAGTATTTT. Translation gives CASSSGQSSTDTQYF.